This record covers a single T cell receptor (beta chain). This clonotype was observed a handful of times. This receptor's antigen is unknown. The input lacks base qualities; no much larger clone sits a single base away. Trimming takes 1 base off V and 5 bases off J; junction bases not matched to a gene: 7. The CDR3 measures 17 amino acids from cysteine to phenylalanine. Only the CDR3 DNA is retained, 51 bases long and in frame from the first base. Taken from the germline V gene, the CDR1 and CDR2 loops are MGHRA and YSYEKL. Instrument used: Illumina HiSeq 2500. Quantitative 5'-RACE with molecular barcodes was used to prepare TCR beta libraries. In the source study's methods: A new computational method based on a probabilistic model of VDJ rearrangement was used to identify disease-linked TCR variants. The public reads were reanalyzed by TCRdb: fastp trimming at Q25, MiXCR alignment, in-frame beta chains only. Identical CDR3 protein sequences are pooled into one entry, listed with their most common genes and DNA. The V and J calls shown here were made by TCRdb, not taken from the authors' results. The sample table shows over 600,000 distinct CDR3 sequences, and roughly 19% are seen once. The ten top clones hold about 20% of the sample.

These data come from a study of CD8 T cells in ankylosing spondylitis (dated by TCRdb to the late 2010s). For context, the study as a whole: The study profiled T cell receptor beta repertoires in healthy donors and ankylosing spondylitis patients to find disease-linked TCR variants. Peripheral blood samples were taken, and synovial fluid was additionally collected from ankylosing spondylitis patients. In total, the full study cohort was made up of some 100 healthy donors and approximately 24 ankylosing spondylitis patients.

Points the paper makes about the study in general: In peripheral blood, the disease-linked clones were found at relatively low frequencies and had a CD8+ phenotype. The disease-linked clones were reported to be significantly enriched in matched synovial fluid samples from ankylosing spondylitis patients. A TCR beta motif of 8 or 9 highly homologous amino acid variants appeared characteristic of blood from ankylosing spondylitis patients. Some of the motif variants had been reported before in the synovial fluid and blood of reactive arthritis patients, a finding that suggests common disease-initiation mechanisms.

The chain is made from TRBV4-1 and TRBJ1-3, and TRBD1 aligns with 11 junction nucleotides. The clonotype was recovered from a male donor with ankylosing spondylitis. The sequenced sample was blood, either unsorted or a sorted T cell fraction (not recorded which). The sequenced DNA is TGCGCCAGCAGCCAAGGGGGGACAGGGGGAGGGAGAAACACCATATATTTT. This is translated as CASSQGGTGGGRNTIYF.